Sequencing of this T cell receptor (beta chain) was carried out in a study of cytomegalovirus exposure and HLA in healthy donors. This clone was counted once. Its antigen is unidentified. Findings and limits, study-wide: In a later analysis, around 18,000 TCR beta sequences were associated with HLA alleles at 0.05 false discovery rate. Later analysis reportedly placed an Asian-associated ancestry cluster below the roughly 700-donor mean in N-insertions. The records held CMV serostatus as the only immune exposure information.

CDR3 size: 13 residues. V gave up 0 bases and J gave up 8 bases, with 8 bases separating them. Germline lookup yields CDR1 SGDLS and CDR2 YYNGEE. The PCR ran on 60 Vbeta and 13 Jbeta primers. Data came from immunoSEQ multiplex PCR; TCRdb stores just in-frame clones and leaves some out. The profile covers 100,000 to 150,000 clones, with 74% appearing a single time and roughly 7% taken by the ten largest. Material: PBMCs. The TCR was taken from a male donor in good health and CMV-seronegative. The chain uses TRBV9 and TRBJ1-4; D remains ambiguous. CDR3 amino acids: CASSVGGREKLFF. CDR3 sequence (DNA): TGTGCCAGCAGCGTAGGAGGAAGAGAAAAACTGTTTTTT.